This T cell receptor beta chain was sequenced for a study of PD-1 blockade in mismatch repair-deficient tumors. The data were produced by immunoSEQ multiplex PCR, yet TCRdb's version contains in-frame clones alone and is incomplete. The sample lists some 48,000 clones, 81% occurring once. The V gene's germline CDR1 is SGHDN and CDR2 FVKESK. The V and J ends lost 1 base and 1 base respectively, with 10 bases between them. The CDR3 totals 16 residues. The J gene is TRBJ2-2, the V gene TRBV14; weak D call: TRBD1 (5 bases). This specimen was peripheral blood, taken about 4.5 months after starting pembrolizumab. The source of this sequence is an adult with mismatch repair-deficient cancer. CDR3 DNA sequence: TGTGCCAGCAGCCAAGCCTCCAGGGTGAACACCGGGGAGCTGTTTTTT. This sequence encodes CASSQASRVNTGELFF.